This T cell receptor beta chain was recovered during a study of T cells expressing NK-cell markers. Across the whole study: Source material for TCR beta repertoires consisted of sorted CD3+CD56+NKG2C+, CD3+CD56+NKG2C- and CD3+CD56-NKG2C+ T cells.

TCRdb re-called the 5' RACE reads; one entry per CDR3 protein, DNA not given. Seen in this sample are hundreds of thousands of distinct CDR3 sequences; the ten most common clones hold roughly 3.4%. This TCR derives from a man younger than 35 in good health. Specimen: blood T cells: a sorted CD56 or NKG2C T cell subset, CD4+ or CD8+ T cells, or bulk PBMC T cells (not recorded which).

The CDR3: CSVANRALPYNEQFF. The chain joins TRBV29-1 to TRBJ2-1; TCRdb lists TRBD2, though no DNA is available to test this call. The germline V gene has CDR1 SQVTM and CDR2 ANQGSEA. The CDR3 consists of 15 residues.